Each of the 14 T cell receptor beta chains below was sequenced from the same sample in a study of cytomegalovirus exposure and HLA in healthy donors. This table comes from immunoSEQ multiplex PCR, and its TCRdb copy is limited to in-frame clones, with some not included. The sample records roughly 59,000 clones, 95% being singletons. Sample: PBMCs. The origin of the receptors is a woman in her late teens or twenties in good health and CMV-seropositive.

The chain couples TRBV27 to TRBJ2-7; 12 nucleotides match TRBD2. Germline V lookup: CDR1 MNHEY, CDR2 SMNVEV (reference sequence). The trim removed 3 bases at V and 1 base at J, leaving 4 bases unmatched. The CDR3 runs 16 residues. As DNA, the CDR3 is TGTGCCAGCAGTTTGACTAGCGGGAGTTTTTCCTACGAGCAGTACTTC. It yields the protein CASSLTSGSFSYEQYF.

The chain joins TRBV30 to TRBJ2-1; D not resolved. V lost 0 bases, J lost 6 bases, and 15 bases lay in between. Germline assignment: CDR1 GTSNPN and CDR2 SVGIG (reference sequence). The CDR3 loop spans 15 amino acids. Written as DNA, the CDR3 is TGTGCCTGGAGTGTAAGGCGGAAGCAACCCAATGAGCAGTTCTTC. This encodes CAWSVRRKQPNEQFF.

The J gene is TRBJ1-1, the V gene TRBV30; 7 nucleotides agree with TRBD1. The CDR3 has 14 residues. From germline, CDR1 is GTSNPN and CDR2 SVGIG (reference sequence). With 3 bases clipped from V and 3 bases from J, the junction kept 7 bases outside the gene matches. CDR3 loop: CAWSLDRDDTEAFF. CDR3 nucleotides: TGTGCCTGGAGCCTTGACAGGGACGACACTGAAGCTTTCTTT.

The chain has TRBV7-3 and TRBJ2-5, with a tentative D call TRBD2 (7 bases). The CDR3 totals 15 residues. The V and J ends lost 5 bases and 0 bases respectively, with 13 bases between them. Germline CDR1 is SGHTA and CDR2 is FQGTGA. CDR3 sequence reads: CASSQRGAHQETQYF. CDR3 coding DNA: TGTGCCAGCAGCCAACGGGGGGCACACCAAGAGACCCAGTACTTC.

The gene calls are TRBV5-1 and TRBJ2-3; 11 bases are a match to TRBD2. V shed 5 bases and J 5 bases; nucleotides not matched to a gene: 4. The CDR3 consists of 14 residues. Per germline, CDR1 SGHRS and CDR2 YFSETQ. The CDR3 region is CASSKGLAVDTQYF. The CDR3 DNA reads TGCGCCAGCAGTAAGGGACTAGCGGTAGATACGCAGTATTTT.

DNA of the CDR3: TGTGCCAGCAGCTCTACTAGCGGGGGTTGGGATACGCAGTATTTT. This translates into CASSSTSGGWDTQYF. This rearrangement joins TRBV7-2 to TRBJ2-3; 11 positions agree with TRBD2. Germline trimming cut 4 bases from V and 6 bases from J; bases unmatched to any gene: 6. The CDR3 spans 15 residues. Germline CDR1 and CDR2: SGHTA and FQGNSA.

The rearrangement joins TRBV19 to TRBJ2-1; maybe TRBD2 (5 bases). Germline CDR1 LNHDA, CDR2 SQIVND (reference sequence). Between the trimmed V and J ends, which lost 5 bases and 6 bases, there was a span of 17 bases. The CDR3 has 15 amino acids. This chain's CDR3 is CASSRPGSTTNEQFF. Written as DNA, the CDR3 is TGTGCCAGTAGTCGACCGGGATCTACTACCAATGAGCAGTTCTTC.

The rearrangement uses TRBV11-2 and TRBJ2-7; 8 bases align to TRBD2. Trimming took 4 bases from V and 2 from J; bases not matched to a gene: 4. CDR1 and CDR2 (germline): SGHAT, FQNNGV. This CDR3 spans 14 amino acids. The CDR3 loop is CASSSTSGAYEQYF. CDR3 nucleotide sequence: TGTGCCAGCAGCTCTACTAGCGGCGCCTACGAGCAGTACTTC.

The chain couples TRBV7-6 to TRBJ2-1; possibly TRBD2 for D (7 bases). Germline V gene lookup returns CDR1 SGHVS and CDR2 FNYEAQ. The CDR3 consists of 17 residues. The V end lost 1 base, the J end lost 9 bases, and 22 bases lay between the germline ends. The CDR3 region is CASSLGKGGDSPIEQFF. Here the CDR3 DNA reads TGTGCCAGCAGCTTAGGGAAAGGGGGGGATAGCCCGATTGAGCAGTTCTTC.

This clone was found once. The chain has TRBV7-8 and TRBJ1-2; 9 nucleotides agree with TRBD1. This CDR3 region has 15 residues. Per germline, CDR1 SGHVS and CDR2 FQNEAQ. The J segment lost 4 bases and the V segment lost 5 bases, leaving 8 bases of the junction unmatched. The CDR3 DNA sequence: TGTGCCAGCAGCAGGGCCGGGACAGGGACCTATGGCTACACCTTC. It codes for CASSRAGTGTYGYTF.

The rearrangement joins TRBV4-2 to TRBJ2-1; possibly TRBD2 for D (6 bases). CDR3 length equals 15 residues. V was trimmed by 0 bases and J by 9 bases, leaving 15 bases between them. The V gene's germline CDR1 is LGHNA and CDR2 YNFKEQ. CDR3 residues: CASSQDETSSSEQFF. The CDR3 DNA follows: TGTGCCAGCAGCCAAGATGAAACTAGCTCCAGTGAGCAGTTCTTC.

This chain uses TRBV11-2 with TRBJ1-6; no clear D. The germline V gene encodes CDR1 SGHAT and CDR2 FQNNGV. V was shortened by 0 bases and J by 8 bases, with 8 bases between the two germline ends. The CDR3 runs 14 residues. The DNA of the CDR3 is TGTGCCAGCAGCTTAGAGCAGGTGTATTCACCCCTCCACTTT. It codes for CASSLEQVYSPLHF.

The J gene is TRBJ2-7, the V gene TRBV10-1, with TRBD2 as a possible D gene (6 bases). There are 12 residues in the CDR3. CDR1 is WNHNN and CDR2 is SYGVQD in the germline V gene (reference sequence). Trimming took off 8 bases at V and 0 bases at J, with 8 bases between the two ends. CDR3 sequence: CASSGVSYEQYF. In DNA, the CDR3 is TGCGCCAGCTCGGGGGTCTCCTACGAGCAGTACTTC.

This chain uses TRBV5-1 with TRBJ2-3; D is undetermined. Germline CDR1 is SGHRS and CDR2 is YFSETQ. The CDR3 totals 13 residues. Trimming pared 3 bases from V and 2 bases from J, leaving 7 bases between. The CDR3 DNA is TGCGCCAGCAGCTCCCCTTACACAGATACGCAGTATTTT. The encoded protein is CASSSPYTDTQYF.